This TCR beta chain was identified in a study of cytomegalovirus exposure and HLA in healthy donors. Whole-study results and caveats: TCR beta sequences reportedly predicted most subjects' HLA-A and HLA-B alleles accurately.

A multiplex PCR was run with 60 Vbeta primers and 13 Jbeta primers. Authors' analysis steps: Among the unique TCR beta chains that a later analysis counted, about 84 million in all, roughly 11 million were shared. The assay was immunoSEQ multiplex PCR, and TCRdb's table has in-frame clones only and misses some. V and J calls plus clone size are reproduced from that table; the DNA served to infer D and trimming. The data hold roughly 290,000 clones, with 80% observed a single time. Of note for this clone: Its antigen is as yet unknown.

The CDR3 sequence is 13 residues long. Trimming removed 11 bases at V and 4 bases at J, with 15 bases between. CDR1 and CDR2 (germline): ENHRY, SYGVKD. The sample taken for sequencing was PBMCs. The chain couples TRBV10-3 to TRBJ2-1; TRBD2 might be the D (5 bases). This clonotype was sampled from a girl aged 2 to 9 in good health and CMV-seronegative. The CDR3 DNA follows: TGTGCCTCAGGAGGCGGACTTTACAATGAGCAGTTCTTC. This encodes CASGGGLYNEQFF.